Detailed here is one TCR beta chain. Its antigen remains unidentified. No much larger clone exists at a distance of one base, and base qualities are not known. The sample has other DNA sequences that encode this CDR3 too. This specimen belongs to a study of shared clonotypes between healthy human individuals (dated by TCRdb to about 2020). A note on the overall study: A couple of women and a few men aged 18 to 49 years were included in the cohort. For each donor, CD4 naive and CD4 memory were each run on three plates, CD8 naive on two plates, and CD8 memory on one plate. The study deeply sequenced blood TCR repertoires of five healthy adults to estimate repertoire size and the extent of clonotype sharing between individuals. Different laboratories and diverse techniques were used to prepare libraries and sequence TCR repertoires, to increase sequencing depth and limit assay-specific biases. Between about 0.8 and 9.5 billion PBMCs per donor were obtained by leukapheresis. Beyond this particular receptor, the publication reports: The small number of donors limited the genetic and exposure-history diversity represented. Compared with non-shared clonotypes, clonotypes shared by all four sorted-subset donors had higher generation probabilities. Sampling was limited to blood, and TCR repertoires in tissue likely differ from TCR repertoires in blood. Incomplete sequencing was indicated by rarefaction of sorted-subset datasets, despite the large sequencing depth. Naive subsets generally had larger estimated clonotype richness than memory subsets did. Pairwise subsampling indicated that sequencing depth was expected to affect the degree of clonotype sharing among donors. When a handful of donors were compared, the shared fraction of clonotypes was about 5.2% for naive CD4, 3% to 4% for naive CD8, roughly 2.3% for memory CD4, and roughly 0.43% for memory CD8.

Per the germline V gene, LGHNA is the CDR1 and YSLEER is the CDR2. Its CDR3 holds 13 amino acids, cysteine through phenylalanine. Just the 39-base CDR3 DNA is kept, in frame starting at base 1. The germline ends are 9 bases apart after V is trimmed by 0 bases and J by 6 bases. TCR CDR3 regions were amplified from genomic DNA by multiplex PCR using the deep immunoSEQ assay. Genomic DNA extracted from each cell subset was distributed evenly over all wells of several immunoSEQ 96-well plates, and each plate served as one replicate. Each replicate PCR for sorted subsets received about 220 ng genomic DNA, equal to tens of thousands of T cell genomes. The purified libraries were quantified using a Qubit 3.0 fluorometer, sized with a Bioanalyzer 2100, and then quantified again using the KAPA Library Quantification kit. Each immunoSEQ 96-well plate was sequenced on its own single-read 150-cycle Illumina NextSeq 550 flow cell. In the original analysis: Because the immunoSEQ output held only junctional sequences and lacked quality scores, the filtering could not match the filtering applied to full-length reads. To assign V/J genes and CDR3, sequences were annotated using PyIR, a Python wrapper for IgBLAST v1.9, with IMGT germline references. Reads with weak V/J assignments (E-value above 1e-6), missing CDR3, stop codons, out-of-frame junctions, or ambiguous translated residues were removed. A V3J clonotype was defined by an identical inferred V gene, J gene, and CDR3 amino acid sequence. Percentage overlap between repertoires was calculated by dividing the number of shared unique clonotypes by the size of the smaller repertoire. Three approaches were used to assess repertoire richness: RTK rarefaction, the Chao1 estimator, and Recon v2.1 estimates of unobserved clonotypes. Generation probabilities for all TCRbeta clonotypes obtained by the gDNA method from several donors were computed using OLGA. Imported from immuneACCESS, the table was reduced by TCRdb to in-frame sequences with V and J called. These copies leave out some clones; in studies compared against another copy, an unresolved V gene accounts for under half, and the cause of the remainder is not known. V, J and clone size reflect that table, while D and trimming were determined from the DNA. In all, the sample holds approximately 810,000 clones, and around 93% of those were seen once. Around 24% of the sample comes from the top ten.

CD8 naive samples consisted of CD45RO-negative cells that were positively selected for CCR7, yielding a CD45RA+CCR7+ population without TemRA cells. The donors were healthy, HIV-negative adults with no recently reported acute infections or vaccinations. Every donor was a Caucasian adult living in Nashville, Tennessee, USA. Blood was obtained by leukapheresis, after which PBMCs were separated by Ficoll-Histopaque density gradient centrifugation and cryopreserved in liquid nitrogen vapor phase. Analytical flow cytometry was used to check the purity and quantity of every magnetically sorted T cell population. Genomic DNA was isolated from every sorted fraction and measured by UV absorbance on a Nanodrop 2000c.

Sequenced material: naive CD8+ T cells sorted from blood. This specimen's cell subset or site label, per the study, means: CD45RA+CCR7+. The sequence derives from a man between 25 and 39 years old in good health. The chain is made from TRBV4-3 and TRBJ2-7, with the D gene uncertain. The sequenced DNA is TGCGCCAGCAGCCAAGATCTTGGGCGCGAGCAGTACTTC. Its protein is CASSQDLGREQYF.